This paragraph covers one TCR beta chain sequence. The antigen is unknown. Cells are PBMCs isolated from over 7.5 ml of fresh blood. This sample is drawn from a study of T cells in Graves' hyperthyroidism and ophthalmopathy. Study-level findings and limits: The majority of expanded thyroid clonotypes above 0.001 also appeared in blood.

Authors of the study amplified TCR beta CDR3 regions from RNA transcripts. Researchers ran a first-round RT-PCR on the TCR CDR3 using the HTBI primer set. Each CDR3 protein gets one entry after TCRdb re-called the multiplex PCR reads with MiXCR. The sample includes 250,000 to 400,000 distinct CDR3 sequences, roughly 15% of them seen just once. The germline V gene encodes CDR1 SGHAT and CDR2 FQNNGV. This CDR3 comprises 15 residues. The germline V and J ends were trimmed by 8 bases and 3 bases, with 16 bases remaining between them. The sequence came from a woman aged 40 to 50 with Graves' ophthalmopathy. Sequencing input: blood. This chain connects TRBV11-2 to TRBJ1-4; D might be TRBD1 (6 bases). CDR3 region: CASGPPQGSNEKLFF. The CDR3 nucleotides read TGTGCCAGCGGGCCCCCCCAGGGGTCTAATGAAAAACTGTTTTTT.